The 17 T cell receptor beta chains in this list originate from one sample, sequenced in a study of shared clonotypes between healthy human individuals. Libraries were prepared by immunoSEQ multiplex PCR; TCRdb keeps only in-frame clonotypes and omits some of them. The data hold about 2.4 million clones, with more than 85% observed a single time. Sequences were obtained from naive CD4+ T cells from PBMCs. Subset of the sample: CD45RA+ positively selected. All receptors come from a young man in good health. Some clones in this sample may be carry-over from other donors' samples.

This chain links TRBV7-9 with TRBJ2-1, with TRBD2 matching 15 bases. This CDR3 spans 18 amino acids. V lost 0 bases, J lost 8 bases, and 8 bases stayed unmatched. The germline V gene encodes CDR1 SEHNR and CDR2 FQNEAQ (reference sequence). CDR3 in amino acids: CASSLAPGTSGRKDEQFF. The CDR3, as DNA: TGTGCCAGCAGCTTAGCCCCGGGGACTAGCGGGAGGAAAGATGAGCAGTTCTTC.

The genes are TRBV4-3 and TRBJ2-3; tentatively, D is TRBD2 (6 bases). The CDR3 runs 16 residues. Per the germline V gene, CDR1 is LGHNA and CDR2 is YSLEER. V was clipped by 0 bases and J by 0 bases, with 10 bases between them. CDR3 DNA sequence: TGCGCCAGCAGCCAAGATCCGGGACTTAGCACAGATACGCAGTATTTT. Translated: CASSQDPGLSTDTQYF.

This sequence joins TRBV6-1 and TRBJ1-1, with D perhaps TRBD1 (5 bases). The V end lost 6 bases, the J end lost 2 bases, and 13 bases lay between the germline ends. The CDR3 has 14 residues. The V gene's germline CDR1 is MNHNS and CDR2 SASEGT. The CDR3 loop is CASRSNRDNTEAFF. CDR3 DNA sequence: TGTGCCAGCAGGTCAAATAGGGACAACACTGAAGCTTTCTTT.

The chain couples TRBV30 to TRBJ2-5; possible D gene TRBD1, 5 bases. This CDR3 region has 14 residues. The germline gives CDR1 GTSNPN, CDR2 SVGIG (reference sequence). Trimming pared 1 base from V and 5 bases from J, leaving 14 bases between. Here the CDR3 reads CAWSDPGLEETQYF. The CDR3 coding sequence is TGTGCCTGGAGTGACCCAGGGCTGGAGGAGACCCAGTACTTC.

The chain couples TRBV9 to TRBJ1-4; D gene ambiguous. The V and J ends lost 3 bases and 0 bases respectively, with 9 bases between them. Germline V gives CDR1 SGDLS, CDR2 YYNGEE. The CDR3 runs 15 residues. In DNA form, the CDR3 reads TGTGCCAGCAGCGACCGGGCCGCAACTAATGAAAAACTGTTTTTT. Protein: CASSDRAATNEKLFF. Supplemented by reference TRBV9 and TRBJ1-4, the full variable domain reads DSGVTQTPKHLITATGQRVTLRCSPRSGDLSVYWYQQSLDQGLQFLIQYYNGEERAKGNILERFSAQQFPDLHSELNLSSLELGDSALYFCASSDRAATNEKLFFGSGTQLSVL.

The J gene is TRBJ1-1, the V gene TRBV7-2, with D hard to call. The germline V and J ends were trimmed by 0 bases and 4 bases, with 18 bases remaining between them. The CDR3 runs 17 residues. Germline CDR1 SGHTA, CDR2 FQGNSA. CDR3 DNA: TGTGCCAGCAGCTTAGCCACAGCATGGAACGAAATCACTGAAGCTTTCTTT. This gives the protein CASSLATAWNEITEAFF.

The chain is built from TRBV7-8 and TRBJ1-2; no clear D gene. Germline CDR1 SGHVS, CDR2 FQNEAQ. The CDR3 contains 17 residues. Deletions cut 2 bases from V and 0 bases from J, with 16 bases between. The CDR3: CASSLNGMPSSNYGYTF. DNA of the CDR3: TGTGCCAGCAGCTTAAATGGAATGCCATCTTCTAACTATGGCTACACCTTC.

The rearrangement uses TRBV28 and TRBJ2-7, with a possible D match to TRBD1 (6 bases). The CDR3 has 13 residues. Trimming stripped 7 bases from V and 7 bases from J, with 17 bases between. Germline V gene lookup returns CDR1 MDHEN and CDR2 SYDVKM. In DNA, the CDR3 is TGTGCCAGCACTCTTCCGTACACAGGGGAGCAGTACTTC. As protein: CASTLPYTGEQYF.

V and J are TRBV6-5 and TRBJ1-5; D is undetermined. CDR3 length: 15 residues. Looked up from germline, CDR1 is MNHEY and CDR2 is SVGAGI. The V end was cut by 5 bases, the J end by 3 bases, with 14 bases between. CDR3 bases: TGTGCCAGCAGTCCCTTCGGGAGATACAATCAGCCCCAGCATTTT. Translation: CASSPFGRYNQPQHF.

This chain uses TRBV4-1 with TRBJ2-1, with 16 nucleotides matching TRBD2. Germline assignment: CDR1 MGHRA and CDR2 YSYEKL. V lost 3 bases, J lost 6 bases, and 11 bases stayed unmatched. This CDR3 spans 19 amino acids. The DNA for the CDR3 is TGCGCCAGCAGCCATCCGGGACTAGCGGGAGGGCCGAATTTCAATGAGCAGTTCTTC. Translation: CASSHPGLAGGPNFNEQFF.

The DNA for the CDR3 is TGTGCCAGCAGCGTAGAGATTTCGAGGCTAGCGGGGAACGAGCAGTACTTC. Protein product: CASSVEISRLAGNEQYF. This chain connects TRBV9 to TRBJ2-7, with TRBD2 matching over 9 bases. J lost 5 bases, V lost 0 bases, and 12 bases had no gene match. From germline, CDR1 is SGDLS and CDR2 YYNGEE. This CDR3 comprises 17 residues.

This chain connects TRBV5-6 to TRBJ2-7; possibly TRBD2 for D (7 bases). Trimming shortened V by 5 bases and J by 0 bases, and 18 bases separated the two germline ends. Germline CDR1 is SGHDT and CDR2 is YYEEEE. The CDR3 length is 16 residues. CDR3 sequence reads: CASRTRGALASYEQYF. CDR3 sequence (DNA): TGTGCCAGCAGGACCCGGGGGGCTCTTGCCTCCTACGAGCAGTACTTC.

The rearrangement joins TRBV28 to TRBJ2-2, with D possibly TRBD1 on 8 matching bases. Germline V gene sequence: CDR1 MDHEN, CDR2 SYDVKM. The CDR3 is 14 residues long. Trimming pared 9 bases from V and 5 bases from J, leaving 16 bases between. The CDR3 DNA reads TGTGCCAGATCTTCACAGGGGGGGACCGGGGAGCTGTTTTTT. Its translation is CARSSQGGTGELFF.

A single count supports this clone. The rearrangement uses TRBV4-2 and TRBJ1-1, with TRBD1 matching over 8 bases. V lost 2 bases to trimming and J lost 5 bases; unmatched junction nucleotides: 10. Germline V lookup: CDR1 LGHNA, CDR2 YNFKEQ. This CDR3 is built from 16 residues. The CDR3 DNA follows: TGTGCCAGCAGCCAACGTACCCGGACAGGGAATACTGAAGCTTTCTTT. This gives the protein CASSQRTRTGNTEAFF.

This chain connects TRBV11-2 to TRBJ2-5, with 7 bases aligning to TRBD1. Germline V gene data show CDR1 as SGHAT and CDR2 as FQNNGV. Trimming took 5 bases from V and 1 from J; bases not matched to a gene: 4. This CDR3 contains 14 residues. For the CDR3, the DNA is TGTGCCAGCAGCCCGACAGGGCTCCAAGAGACCCAGTACTTC. The encoded protein is CASSPTGLQETQYF.

This clone came up once. V is TRBV27 and J is TRBJ2-2, with 9 bases matching TRBD1. The V segment lost 5 bases and the J segment 12 bases; nucleotides outside the gene matches: 19. Looked up from germline, CDR1 is MNHEY and CDR2 is SMNVEV (reference sequence). CDR3 size: 17 residues. CDR3 nucleotides: TGTGCCAGCAGTGACCCGGGACAGGGCAGGAGCGAGAGGAAGCTGTTTTTT. As protein: CASSDPGQGRSERKLFF.

The chain recombines TRBV18 with TRBJ2-7; D possibly matches TRBD1 or TRBD2 (6 bases each). The CDR3 runs to 14 residues. Trimming removed 8 bases at V and 4 bases at J, with 18 bases between. Germline V gene sequence: CDR1 KGHSH, CDR2 LQKENI. CDR3 amino acids: CASNRGGLLYEQYF. The CDR3 nucleotides are TGTGCCAGCAATCGTGGGGGGCTACTTTACGAGCAGTACTTC.